Below, 10 T cell receptor beta chains from the same sample are listed, as sequenced in a study of response to subunit inactivated influenza vaccine. In TCRdb, the RT-PCR reads were re-called with MiXCR into one record per CDR3 protein. The sample has about 160,000 distinct CDR3 sequences, 9.5% to 13% seen once. Specimen: non-naive T cells sorted from PBMCs, collected about 40 days after vaccination. The source of these receptors is a middle-aged man who received an inactivated influenza vaccine.

There are a few counts of this clonotype. The chain uses TRBV29-1 and TRBJ1-1, with D tentatively TRBD1 (6 bases). The V gene lost 2 bases and the J gene lost 0 bases, with 10 bases spanning the gap. From germline, CDR1 is SQVTM and CDR2 ANQGSEA. There are 14 residues in the CDR3. The CDR3 coding sequence is TGCAGCGTTGAAAGGGGGGGAGTGAACACTGAAGCTTTCTTT. The encoded protein is CSVERGGVNTEAFF.

J is TRBJ2-4 and V is TRBV20-1; maybe TRBD1 (6 bases). Trimming stripped 3 bases from V and 0 bases from J, with 9 bases between. The CDR3 runs 14 residues. The germline V gene has CDR1 DFQATT and CDR2 SNEGSKA (reference sequence). CDR3 region: CSASQGIAKNIQYF. The CDR3 DNA is TGCAGTGCTAGTCAGGGGATAGCCAAAAACATTCAGTACTTC.

This clonotype was recorded a few times. This sequence joins TRBV27 and TRBJ1-2; TRBD1 agrees at 7 bases. Trimming cost V 5 bases and J 2 bases; bases outside gene matches: 8. The CDR3 is 15 amino acids. Germline-derived CDR1 and CDR2 are MNHEY and SMNVEV (reference sequence). The CDR3, as DNA: TGTGCCAGCAGTCGGACCTCGGGACAGAACTATGGCTACACCTTC. Protein: CASSRTSGQNYGYTF.

This clonotype was found many times. The chain links TRBV10-3 to TRBJ1-1; no clear D. This CDR3 contains 12 residues. From germline, CDR1 is ENHRY and CDR2 SYGVKD. V was trimmed by 6 bases and J by 1 base, leaving 6 bases between them. CDR3 protein: CAISISNTEAFF. The CDR3 DNA is TGTGCCATCAGCATTTCGAACACTGAAGCTTTCTTT.

This clonotype was observed a few times. The genes are TRBV3-1 and TRBJ1-3; D not resolved. This CDR3 contains 14 residues. V was trimmed by 2 bases and J by 3 bases, leaving 8 bases between them. The germline V gene encodes CDR1 LGHDT and CDR2 YNNKEL (reference sequence). The CDR3 is CASSQTGFGNTIYF. For the CDR3, the DNA is TGTGCCAGCAGCCAAACGGGGTTTGGAAACACCATATATTTT.

V usage is TRBV20-1 and J usage is TRBJ1-4; D uncertain. The ends were cut back, 6 bases at V and 0 bases at J, with 14 bases in the middle. Per the germline V gene, CDR1 is DFQATT and CDR2 is SNEGSKA (reference sequence). CDR3 length equals 15 residues. DNA for the CDR3: TGCAGTGCCAAACCCGGGATTTCAACTAATGAAAAACTGTTTTTT. Translation gives CSAKPGISTNEKLFF.

The chain uses TRBV28 and TRBJ1-6; tentatively, D is TRBD1 (5 bases). Per the germline V gene, CDR1 is MDHEN and CDR2 is SYDVKM. Trimming removed 8 bases from V and 9 bases from J, with 20 bases in between. This CDR3 spans 15 amino acids. CDR3: CASVGEAGYGSPLHF. CDR3 DNA sequence: TGTGCCAGCGTGGGGGAGGCGGGCTATGGTTCACCCCTCCACTTT.

The chain joins TRBV27 to TRBJ1-6; the D is unclear. The germline V and J ends were trimmed by 3 bases and 7 bases, with 4 bases remaining between them. The CDR3 runs 12 residues. Germline CDR1 reads MNHEY; CDR2 reads SMNVEV (reference sequence). In DNA, the CDR3 is TGTGCCAGCAGTTTCGCCAATTCACCCCTCCACTTT. Protein product: CASSFANSPLHF.

This clonotype was found a few times. The gene calls are TRBV5-1 and TRBJ1-2, with 8 bases that match TRBD1. The J segment lost 7 bases and the V segment lost 0 bases, leaving 5 bases of the junction unmatched. The germline gives CDR1 SGHRS, CDR2 YFSETQ. This CDR3 is 14 amino acids long. The CDR3 loop is CASSLAGQGSGYTF. The CDR3 DNA follows: TGCGCCAGCAGCTTGGCCGGACAGGGTAGTGGCTACACCTTC. Combining the CDR3 with reference TRBV5-1 and TRBJ1-2 gives the whole variable domain KAGVTQTPRYLIKTRGQQVTLSCSPISGHRSVSWYQQTPGQGLQFLFEYFSETQRNKGNFPGRFSGRQFSNSRSEMNVSTLELGDSALYLCASSLAGQGSGYTFGSGTRLTVV.

This clonotype was detected a few times. This sequence joins TRBV9 and TRBJ2-5; 12 bases are shared with TRBD2. V was pared by 0 bases and J by 5 bases, with 2 bases of the junction left unmatched. The CDR3 has 15 amino acids. Germline V CDR1 and CDR2: SGDLS, YYNGEE. CDR3 loop: CASSVASGGAETQYF. The CDR3 bases are TGTGCCAGCAGCGTAGCTAGCGGGGGGGCGGAGACCCAGTACTTC.